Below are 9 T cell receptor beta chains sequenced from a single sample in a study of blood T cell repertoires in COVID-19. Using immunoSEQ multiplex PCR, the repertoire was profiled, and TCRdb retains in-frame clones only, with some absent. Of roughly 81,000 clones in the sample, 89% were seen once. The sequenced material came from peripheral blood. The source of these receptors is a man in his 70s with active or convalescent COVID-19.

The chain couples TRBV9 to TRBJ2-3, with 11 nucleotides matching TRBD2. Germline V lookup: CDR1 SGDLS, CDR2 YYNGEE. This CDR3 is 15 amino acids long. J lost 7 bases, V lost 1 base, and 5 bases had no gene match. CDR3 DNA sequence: TGTGCCAGCAGCGTAAAACTAGCGGGGGCGAATACGCAGTATTTT. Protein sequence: CASSVKLAGANTQYF.

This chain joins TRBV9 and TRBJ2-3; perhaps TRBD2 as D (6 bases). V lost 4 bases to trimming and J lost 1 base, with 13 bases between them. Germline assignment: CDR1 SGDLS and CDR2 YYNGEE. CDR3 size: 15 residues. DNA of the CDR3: TGTGCCAGCAGCATGCGGGACGGAGGCACAGATACGCAGTATTTT. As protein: CASSMRDGGTDTQYF.

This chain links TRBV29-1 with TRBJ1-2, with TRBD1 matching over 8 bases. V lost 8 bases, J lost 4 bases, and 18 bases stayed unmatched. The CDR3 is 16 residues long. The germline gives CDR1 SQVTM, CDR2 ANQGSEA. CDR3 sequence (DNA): TGCAGCATACGCCTTCCCTGGGGGCAGGGGGCCTATGGCTACACCTTC. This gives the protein CSIRLPWGQGAYGYTF.

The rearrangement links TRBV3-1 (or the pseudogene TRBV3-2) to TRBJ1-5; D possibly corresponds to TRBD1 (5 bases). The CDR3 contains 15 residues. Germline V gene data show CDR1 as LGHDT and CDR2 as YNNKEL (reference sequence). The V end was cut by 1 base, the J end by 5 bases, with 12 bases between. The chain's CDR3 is CASSQGEGVDQPQHF. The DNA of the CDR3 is TGTGCCAGCAGCCAAGGGGAAGGGGTGGATCAGCCCCAGCATTTT.

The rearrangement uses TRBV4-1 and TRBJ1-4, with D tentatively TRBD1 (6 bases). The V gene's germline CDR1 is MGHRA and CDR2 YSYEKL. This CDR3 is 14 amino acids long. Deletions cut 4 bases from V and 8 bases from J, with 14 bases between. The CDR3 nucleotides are TGCGCCAGCAGCCCACAGGGCCTATGGGAAAAACTGTTTTTT. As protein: CASSPQGLWEKLFF.

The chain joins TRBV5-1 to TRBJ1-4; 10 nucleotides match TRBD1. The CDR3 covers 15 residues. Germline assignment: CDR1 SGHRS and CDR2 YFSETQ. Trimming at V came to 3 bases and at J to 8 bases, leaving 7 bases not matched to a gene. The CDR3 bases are TGCGCCAGCAGCTCCGAGGGACAGGGGAACGAAAAACTGTTTTTT. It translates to CASSSEGQGNEKLFF.

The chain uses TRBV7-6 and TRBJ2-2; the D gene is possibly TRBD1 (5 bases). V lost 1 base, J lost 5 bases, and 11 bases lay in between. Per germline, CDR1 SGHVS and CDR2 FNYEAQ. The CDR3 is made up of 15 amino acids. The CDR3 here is CASSLEQGFTGELFF. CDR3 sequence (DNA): TGTGCCAGCAGCTTAGAGCAGGGTTTTACCGGGGAGCTGTTTTTT.

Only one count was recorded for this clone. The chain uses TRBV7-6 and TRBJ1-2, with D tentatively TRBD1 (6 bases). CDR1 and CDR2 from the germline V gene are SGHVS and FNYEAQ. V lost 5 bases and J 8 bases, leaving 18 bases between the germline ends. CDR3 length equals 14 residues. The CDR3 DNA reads TGTGCCAGCAGCCGCCCAGGACAGCCAACGGGCTACACCTTC. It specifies CASSRPGQPTGYTF.

The DNA of the CDR3 is TGTGCCAGCAGCCGCCGACTGGGACAGGGGAACTCCTACGAGCAGTACTTC. Translating it yields CASSRRLGQGNSYEQYF. The chain carries TRBV14 and TRBJ2-7, with 10 bases that match TRBD1. CDR1 is SGHDN, CDR2 FVKESK, per germline. J was trimmed by 0 bases and V by 4 bases; bases with no gene match: 9. The length of the CDR3 is 17 residues.